A selection of T cell receptor beta chains follows, all from one sample in a study of T cell changes during pregnancy in multiple sclerosis. The method was immunoSEQ multiplex PCR; TCRdb's version includes in-frame clones alone and lacks a portion of them. The sample includes around 100,000 clones, 92% of them seen just once. Specimen: peripheral blood, collected after pregnancy. The source is a female donor with multiple sclerosis, enrolled in a pregnancy study. Each CDR3 is given with its conserved first and last residue. D genes are given only for firm matches. Clone size, where shown, is once, few, many, or a class for clones that have expanded.

clone_size	d_call	v_call	j_call	cdr3_aa	cdr3_nt
.	TRBD1	TRBV18	TRBJ2-2	CASSPHRTGAGGELFF	TGTGCCAGCTCACCACACAGGACAGGGGCTGGCGGGGAGCTGTTTTTT
.	TRBD1	TRBV19	TRBJ1-1	CASSMRGPRNTEAFF	TGTGCCAGTAGTATGAGGGGGCCTCGGAACACTGAAGCTTTCTTT
.	TRBD2	TRBV5-4	TRBJ2-1	CASSRTRTSGGNEQFF	TGTGCCAGCAGCCGCACCCGGACTAGCGGGGGGAATGAGCAGTTCTTC
.	.	TRBV7-9	TRBJ1-1	CASSPWDTPTEAFF	TGTGCCAGCAGCCCTTGGGACACCCCTACTGAAGCTTTCTTT
.	TRBD2	TRBV7-3	TRBJ2-1	CASSPRTSGGINEQFF	TGTGCCAGCAGCCCCAGGACTAGCGGGGGGATAAATGAGCAGTTCTTC
once	TRBD1	TRBV5-1	TRBJ1-1	CASSLGDRPFF	TGCGCCAGCAGCTTGGGGGACAGGCCTTTCTTT
.	.	TRBV7-9	TRBJ2-3	CASRKLDSATDTQYF	TGTGCCAGCAGAAAATTGGACAGCGCGACAGATACGCAGTATTTT
.	TRBD2	TRBV27	TRBJ2-3	CASSPHLTSGSDTQYF	TGTGCCAGCAGTCCCCACCTGACTAGCGGAAGCGATACGCAGTATTTT
.	.	TRBV21-1	TRBJ2-3	CASTDLAGATDTQYF	TGTGCCAGCACCGACCTAGCGGGGGCTACAGATACGCAGTATTTT
.	TRBD1	TRBV6-1	TRBJ1-1	CASSATGMNTEAFF	TGTGCCAGCAGTGCGACAGGGATGAACACTGAAGCTTTCTTT
.	TRBD1	TRBV5-5	TRBJ1-5	CASSPLTGALNQPQHF	TGTGCCAGCAGCCCCCTGACAGGGGCGCTTAATCAGCCCCAGCATTTT
.	TRBD1	TRBV30	TRBJ1-2	CAWSVPGTGYYGYTF	TGTGCCTGGAGTGTACCCGGGACAGGGTACTATGGCTACACCTTC
.	TRBD1	TRBV28	TRBJ1-5	CASSHQTGAQSQPQHF	TGTGCCAGCAGCCATCAGACAGGGGCCCAATCTCAGCCCCAGCATTTT
.	.	TRBV7-6	TRBJ1-1	CASSVQGGTEAFF	TGTGCCAGCAGCGTTCAGGGTGGCACTGAAGCTTTCTTT
.	TRBD1	TRBV19	TRBJ2-7	CASSRTGNAYYEQYF	TGTGCCAGTAGTAGGACAGGGAATGCCTACTACGAGCAGTACTTC
.	.	TRBV6-6	TRBJ2-2	CASSPSETGWLFF	TGTGCCAGCAGCCCTAGCGAGACCGGTTGGCTGTTTTTT
once	.	TRBV5-1	TRBJ2-1	CASSLTGEQFF	TGCGCCAGCAGCTTGACAGGTGAGCAGTTCTTC
.	.	TRBV19	TRBJ2-7	CASKASRDEFYEQYF	TGTGCCAGTAAAGCGAGTCGCGACGAATTCTACGAGCAGTACTTC
.	.	TRBV5-5	TRBJ2-5	CASSLGPSETQYF	TGTGCCAGCAGTCTGGGGCCCTCGGAGACCCAGTACTTC
.	TRBD2	TRBV19	TRBJ2-3	CASSIGGPGGDTQYF	TGTGCCAGTAGTATTGGCGGACCGGGGGGAGATACGCAGTATTTT
.	TRBD1	TRBV19	TRBJ1-5	CASSIDSGGTVNQPQHF	TGTGCCAGTAGTATAGATAGCGGGGGGACAGTCAATCAGCCCCAGCATTTT
few	.	TRBV10-3	TRBJ1-2	CAISGQNYGYTF	TGTGCCATCAGCGGACAGAACTATGGCTACACCTTC
.	TRBD2	TRBV9	TRBJ2-3	CASSLLLAGTDTQYF	TGTGCCAGCAGTTTACTCCTAGCGGGAACAGATACGCAGTATTTT
.	TRBD1	TRBV29-1	TRBJ2-7	CSVTDSQGDEQYF	TGCAGCGTAACCGACAGCCAGGGGGACGAGCAGTACTTC
.	TRBD1	TRBV27	TRBJ2-1	CASSSLTGTGGGNEQFF	TGTGCCAGCAGTTCACTAACCGGGACAGGGGGCGGCAATGAGCAGTTCTTC
.	.	TRBV7-8	TRBJ2-7	CASSPYQGSDSNSYEQYF	TGTGCCAGCAGCCCTTACCAGGGGAGTGATTCCAATTCCTACGAGCAGTACTTC
.	.	TRBV10-3	TRBJ1-5	CAIRGGAGDQPQHF	TGTGCCATCCGGGGGGGGGCTGGCGATCAGCCCCAGCATTTT
.	TRBD1	TRBV19	TRBJ1-5	CASSRTGRNQPQHF	TGTGCCAGTAGTAGGACAGGGCGCAATCAGCCCCAGCATTTT
.	.	TRBV30	TRBJ1-6	CAWIPGGAISPLHF	TGTGCCTGGATACCCGGGGGGGCTATTTCACCCCTCCACTTT
once	TRBD1	TRBV29-1	TRBJ1-3	CSVELARGQETSGNTIYF	TGCAGCGTTGAACTTGCCCGGGGACAGGAGACCTCTGGAAACACCATATATTTT
once	TRBD1	TRBV7-9	TRBJ1-4	CASSTTGVNEKLFF	TGTGCCAGCAGCACAACAGGGGTTAATGAAAAACTGTTTTTT
once	.	TRBV5-1	TRBJ2-1	CASSQANEQFF	TGCGCCAGCAGCCAGGCCAACGAGCAGTTCTTC
.	.	TRBV2	TRBJ1-4	CASRTGLATNEKLFF	TGTGCCAGCAGAACAGGGCTAGCAACTAATGAAAAACTGTTTTTT
.	TRBD1	TRBV7-2	TRBJ1-1	CASSLRQGTTEAFF	TGTGCCAGCAGCCTCCGACAGGGGACCACTGAAGCTTTCTTT
.	TRBD1	TRBV7-2	TRBJ1-2	CASSRRSGQGNYGYTF	TGTGCCAGCAGCCGACGGTCGGGACAGGGAAACTATGGCTACACCTTC
.	.	TRBV4-3	TRBJ1-1	CASSVRSPMNTEAFF	TGCGCCAGCAGCGTCCGGAGTCCCATGAACACTGAAGCTTTCTTT
.	.	TRBV2	TRBJ1-5	CASSVNGLNNQPQHF	TGTGCCAGCAGCGTTAATGGACTGAACAATCAGCCCCAGCATTTT
.	.	TRBV28	TRBJ2-2	CASSTAGLSTGELFF	TGTGCCAGCAGTACCGCGGGACTTTCCACCGGGGAGCTGTTTTTT
.	TRBD2	TRBV5-4	TRBJ2-1	CASSLELAGANEQFF	TGTGCCAGCAGCTTGGAACTAGCGGGAGCCAATGAGCAGTTCTTC
.	.	TRBV10-3	TRBJ1-2	CAITGGGGYGYTF	TGTGCCATCACCGGAGGAGGTGGTTATGGCTACACCTTC
.	TRBD1	TRBV18	TRBJ1-1	CASSRGDRVNSEAFF	TGTGCCAGCTCACGCGGGGACAGGGTAAATTCTGAAGCTTTCTTT
.	TRBD1	TRBV30	TRBJ1-1	CAWSVKLQGAMAEAFF	TGTGCCTGGAGTGTGAAATTACAGGGGGCAATGGCTGAAGCTTTCTTT
.	.	TRBV6-1	TRBJ2-1	CASSENIRIVYEQFF	TGTGCCAGCAGTGAAAATATTAGAATTGTCTATGAGCAGTTCTTC
.	.	TRBV30	TRBJ1-1	CAWSADRIETEAFF	TGTGCCTGGAGCGCAGACAGGATTGAGACTGAAGCTTTCTTT
.	.	TRBV4-3	TRBJ1-1	CASSQDDFVARGNTEAFF	TGCGCCAGCAGCCAAGATGATTTTGTCGCCAGGGGAAACACTGAAGCTTTCTTT
.	TRBD2	TRBV5-1	TRBJ2-5	CASSPGTSKETQYF	TGCGCCAGCAGCCCAGGGACTAGCAAAGAGACCCAGTACTTC
.	.	TRBV5-1	TRBJ2-7	CASSLAKTTSSYEQYF	TGCGCCAGCAGCTTGGCCAAGACTACCAGCTCCTACGAGCAGTACTTC
.	TRBD2	TRBV30	TRBJ2-5	CAWRSGRRETQYF	TGTGCCTGGAGGAGCGGGAGGCGAGAGACCCAGTACTTC
.	TRBD1	TRBV6-5	TRBJ2-7	CASRDGDRVHEQYF	TGTGCCAGCAGGGACGGGGACAGGGTCCACGAGCAGTACTTC
.	.	TRBV6-5	TRBJ1-1	CASSYPGGETEAFF	TGTGCCAGCAGTTACCCTGGGGGGGAGACTGAAGCTTTCTTT
.	TRBD1	TRBV7-9	TRBJ1-6	CASSSDLWDRDSPLHF	TGTGCCAGCAGCTCCGATTTGTGGGACAGGGATTCACCCCTCCACTTT
.	TRBD1	TRBV28	TRBJ1-2	CASSPRDRATYGYTF	TGTGCCAGCAGTCCCCGGGACAGGGCCACCTATGGCTACACCTTC
.	TRBD1	TRBV11-3	TRBJ1-2	CASSYGTGRYGYTF	TGTGCCAGCAGCTACGGGACAGGGCGCTATGGCTACACCTTC
.	.	TRBV19	TRBJ2-5	CASSWGSSGETQYF	TGTGCCAGTAGTTGGGGCAGTTCGGGAGAGACCCAGTACTTC
once	.	TRBV27	TRBJ2-7	CASGFSYEQYF	TGTGCCAGCGGCTTCTCCTACGAGCAGTACTTC
.	TRBD1	TRBV5-1	TRBJ1-1	CASSQQGPINTEAFF	TGCGCCAGCAGCCAACAGGGGCCGATTAACACTGAAGCTTTCTTT